This TCR beta chain derives from a study of blood T cells in healthy people across ages (dated by TCRdb to the mid-2010s). For context, the study as a whole: Template switching captured roughly one uniquely barcoded TCR beta cDNA molecule per two T cells in model experiments. For two donors (one aged 18 to 29 and one aged 80 or older), the study analyzed two additional independent replicas of 1 million unique cDNA reads from the same blood draw. To avoid experimental bias, donors of different ages were distributed randomly across sequencing lanes. Age-related changes in TCR beta repertoire diversity were measured in the study by deep sequencing normalized with unique cDNA molecular identifiers. The donors were divided into four age groups: young (average around 17 years), middle-aged (about 40), aged (roughly 60) and long-lived (around 87). General conclusions and limits of the study: Observed TCR beta diversity per million T cells fell roughly linearly with age, and a significant reduction was already apparent by age roughly 40. The CMV infection status of donors was not known, potentially confounding age-related changes in expanded clonotypes. There was a strong correlation between observed TCR beta diversity and the percentage of naive T cells measured by flow cytometry. Total diversity estimates from one million sequenced T cells were considered lower bounds and underestimates. Bulk unsorted PBMC profiling prevented conclusive comparison of naive and antigen-experienced compartments. Compared with the aged group, the long-lived group had more naive CD4+ T cells, fewer expanded clones and increased TCR diversity, suggesting age selection.

Note on this clonotype: Its antigen remains undetermined. One base away there is no much larger clone; base qualities are not given.

Systemically healthy Caucasian individuals from Russia, approximately 39 in total and aged about 6 to 90 years, were included as donors. Each donor gave around 9 milliliters of peripheral blood, collected into EDTA-treated Vacutainer tubes. Ficoll-Paque density-gradient centrifugation was used to isolate PBMCs, with at least 6.5 million per sample. Total RNA was extracted from PBMCs with Trizol reagent, with at least 6 micrograms obtained per sample. For every donor, flow cytometry on a PBMC aliquot measured the percentage of naive CD45RAhigh/CD27high T cells. Compared with germline, V lacks 1 base and J lacks 3 bases; bases without a gene match: 5. CDR1 and CDR2, per the germline V gene (reference sequence), are LGHDT and YNNKEL. From its cysteine to its phenylalanine, the CDR3 spans 15 amino acids. Only the CDR3 region is kept as DNA, spanning 45 bases read in frame from base 1. The library was made by 5' RACE. Sequencing relied on an Illumina HiSeq 2500. A second PCR of roughly 7 to 11 cycles was performed with a sample-barcoded 5' primer and a J-beta primer mix. A template-switch 5' adaptor carrying 12 random nucleotides introduced a unique molecular identifier onto each TCR beta cDNA molecule. At least 2.5 million CDR3-containing paired-end reads were obtained from each sample. First-strand cDNA was synthesized from all RNA with the Mint cDNA synthesis kit, primed by a TRBC-specific oligonucleotide. After uracil-DNA glycosylase treatment, a first 18-cycle PCR used universal primers M1SS and BC2_uni_R on all cDNA. From the authors' description of their analysis: For normalization, 1 million high-quality reads were randomly selected from each sample, with every read carrying a distinct molecular identifier. Instead of being binned into consensus sequences, reads that shared molecular identifiers were thrown out. MiTCR, set to a Q25 quality threshold and the strictest error-elimination algorithm, was used for CDR3 identification, clonotype clustering and error correction. Lower-bound total TCR beta diversity was estimated with a nonparametric unseen species model using Euler transformation. The public reads were quality trimmed at Q25 with fastp and then assembled into clones with MiXCR by TCRdb, keeping productive beta chains. For every CDR3 protein sequence, its rows merge into one entry that carries the most common genes and DNA. These V and J calls derive from TCRdb rather than the authors' analysis. The table for this sample lists approximately 800,000 distinct CDR3 sequences; roughly 64% of them were counted only once. The top ten constitute about 20% of the sample.

Recombination linked TRBV3-1 to TRBJ1-2; TRBD1 lines up with 7 middle nucleotides. The sequenced material came from blood. This TCR was sampled from a young man in good health. The DNA is TGTGCCAGCAGCCAAGTGCCAGGGGGGGACTATGGCTACACCTTC. This yields the protein CASSQVPGGDYGYTF.